The T cell receptor beta chain described here comes from a study of blood T cell repertoires in COVID-19. The overall study: Collection of acute and convalescent COVID-19 samples took place in the United States, Italy and Spain. Sources were T cells, B-cell-depleted T cells, or PBMCs; the material itself was cDNA or gDNA.

V was trimmed by 3 bases and J by 5 bases, leaving 13 bases between them. Germline V gives CDR1 GTSNPN, CDR2 SVGIG (reference sequence). This CDR3 spans 13 amino acids. As processed by the authors: Estimation of nucleated cell counts relied on the amplification of reference gene primers. The repertoire was sequenced with immunoSEQ multiplex PCR; TCRdb's copy has only in-frame clones and lacks some. V, J and clone size are those of that table, while D and trimming were read from the DNA. The table has approximately 30,000 clones, about 90% seen once; the top ten hold 0.55%. This rearrangement joins TRBV30 to TRBJ1-2; D is undetermined. Sample: peripheral blood. The sequence was obtained from a woman in her forties with active or convalescent COVID-19. CDR3 DNA: TGTGCCTGGAGCCTTCTGGGCAGTTATGGCTACACCTTC. Protein product: CAWSLLGSYGYTF. The whole variable domain, filled in from reference TRBV30 and TRBJ1-2, reads SQTIHQWPATLVQPVGSPLSLECTVEGTSNPNLYWYRQAAGRGLQLLFYSVGIGQISSEVPQNLSASRPQDRQFILSSKKLLLSDSGFYLCAWSLLGSYGYTFGSGTRLTVV.